This TCR beta chain was found in a study of T cells after yellow fever vaccination (dated by TCRdb to about 2019). Notes on the research overall: The SMART-Seq v4 Ultra Low Input RNA kit was used to prepare libraries from fractions with low cell numbers. To track T-cell clones before and after primary and booster YFV17D yellow fever vaccination, bulk TCR alpha and beta repertoires were sequenced longitudinally. Two healthy male donors made up the cohort, one aged 18 to 30 years and the other aged 30 to 40 years. Bulk PBMC replicates and cell subsets were isolated from blood drawn at multiple timepoints before and after both primary and secondary immunization. Overall study outcomes, separate from this receptor: Only two donors were included in the study, so the extent to which the findings can be generalized is limited. Most clones expanded after primary vaccination (around 96% of CD4 and 88% of CD8) were re-detected after the booster, suggesting that broad memory maintenance occurred. Compared with the primary T-cell response, the secondary T-cell response was faster but weaker, reaching its peak on day 5 rather than on day 15. Because abundant contaminating clonotypes from the bulk population could be contained in FACS-sorted repertoires, computational filtering was required. A small share of clonotypes was detected in both CD4 and CD8 compartments, with the overlap likely arising from convergent recombination.

The data were produced on an Illumina NovaSeq 6000. TCR cDNA was made using 5'RACE template switching, a step that added a universal primer site and unique molecular identifiers. cDNA synthesis was primed from both the TCR alpha and TCR beta constant segments. Libraries were amplified in two PCR steps, with sample barcodes and sequencing adapters added in the second step. Sequencing of the libraries was done on either Illumina HiSeq 2500 (2x100 bp) or NovaSeq (2x150 bp). Per the source publication's procedure: MIGEC handled demultiplexing of reads and collapsing into UMI consensus sequences, while MiXCR performed V(D)J alignment. Vaccine-responding clonotypes were identified with edgeR using replicate PBMC samples, with FDR below 0.01 and a log2 fold change above 5 up to day 15 being required. CD4 or CD8 identity was assigned to each bulk clonotype according to whether the clonotype was present at higher abundance in the sequenced CD4 repertoire or the sequenced CD8 repertoire. Starting from the raw public reads, TCRdb applied fastp trimming at Q25, assembled clones with MiXCR and retained in-frame beta chains. Each CDR3 protein appears once, grouped with its most common genes and DNA. TCRdb's processing, not the authors' own work, is the source of the V and J calls. The sample table records about 300,000 distinct CDR3 sequences; around 8.6% of these occur just once. 3% to 3.5% of the sample goes to the ten largest clones.

The treatment or condition label on this specimen signifies: live attenuated yellow fever vaccine strain. PBMCs were isolated from peripheral blood using a standard Ficoll-Paque protocol. CD4 and CD8 T-cell fractions were isolated with Dynabeads CD4 and CD8 positive selection kits. TriZol was used to extract RNA from bulk PBMCs, from CD4 and CD8 fractions, and from dextramer-positive and dextramer-negative fractions. The CDR3, from cysteine to phenylalanine, totals 13 residues. Only the CDR3 DNA stays, 39 bases, in frame from base 1. Trimming takes 1 base from V and 4 bases from J, and the germline ends sit 8 bases apart. Turning to this clonotype: No antigen is known for it. One base away there is no much larger clone; base qualities are not given.

The source of this sequence is a man younger than 35 who received the YFV17D yellow fever vaccine. The chain couples TRBV12-3 or TRBV12-4 to TRBJ2-7, with no reliable assignment of the D segment. The sample in question was CD4+ T cells sorted from PBMCs, obtained 5 days after the yellow fever booster vaccination. CDR3 region: CASSLEVGYEQYF. The DNA is as follows: TGTGCCAGCAGTTTAGAAGTGGGATACGAGCAGTACTTC.